A single sample is the source of the 21 T cell receptor beta chains below, sequenced in a study of blood T cells in healthy people across ages. A second roughly 6 to 11 cycle PCR used barcoded and J-beta primers. Each CDR3 protein gets one entry after TCRdb re-called the 5' RACE reads with MiXCR. The data show approximately 1,000,000 distinct CDR3 sequences, 45% seen once. The material sequenced was blood. The receptors were gathered from a woman aged 60-70 years in good health.

The genes are TRBV7-9 and TRBJ2-4, with 7 nucleotides matching TRBD1. CDR1 SEHNR and CDR2 FQNEAQ come from the germline V gene (reference sequence). Germline trimming cut 5 bases from V and 3 bases from J; bases unmatched to any gene: 4. This CDR3 has 14 amino acids. The CDR3 region has the DNA TGTGCCAGCAGCATGGGACAGAGCAAAAACATTCAGTACTTC. Protein: CASSMGQSKNIQYF. Combining the CDR3 with reference TRBV7-9 and TRBJ2-4 gives the whole variable domain DTGVSQNPRHKITKRGQNVTFRCDPISEHNRLYWYRQTLGQGPEFLTYFQNEAQLEKSRLLSDRFSAERPKGSFSTLEIQRTEQGDSAMYLCASSMGQSKNIQYFGAGTRLSVL.

V usage is TRBV7-2 and J usage is TRBJ2-7, with a weak D call TRBD2 (5 bases). The ends were cut back, 3 bases at V and 0 bases at J, with 21 bases in the middle. Germline V gene data show CDR1 as SGHTA and CDR2 as FQGNSA. This CDR3 region has 18 residues. The CDR3 sequence: CASSLGVLHNSYSYEQYF. The CDR3 nucleotides read TGTGCCAGCAGCTTGGGAGTCCTACACAATTCTTACTCCTACGAGCAGTACTTC.

This chain links TRBV7-3 with TRBJ2-3, with 11 positions matching TRBD2. This CDR3 comprises 16 residues. Unmatched junction bases numbered 6, after V lost 1 base and J lost 6 bases. Germline CDR1 and CDR2: SGHTA and FQGTGA. The CDR3 DNA is TGTGCCAGCAGCTTAATGGGGACTAGCGGTGGGGATACGCAGTATTTT. It encodes CASSLMGTSGGDTQYF.

This clonotype was found many times. The CDR3 region has the DNA TGCAGCGCCCACTCCGGGGGGACCTACGAGCAGTACTTC. As protein: CSAHSGGTYEQYF. The chain employs TRBV29-1 and TRBJ2-7; 7 nucleotides align to TRBD2. Germline V gene lookup returns CDR1 SQVTM and CDR2 ANQGSEA. V lost 7 bases and J lost 2; bases outside the gene matches: 8. The CDR3 is 13 amino acids.

V is TRBV12-3 or TRBV12-4 and J is TRBJ1-4; D is undetermined. This CDR3 is built from 14 residues. V was clipped by 6 bases and J by 5 bases, with 13 bases between them. CDR3 coding DNA: TGTGCCAGCAGACGCGACGGAGGAAATGAAAAACTGTTTTTT. This codes for CASRRDGGNEKLFF.

The chain joins TRBV12-3 or TRBV12-4 to TRBJ2-1; no clear D gene. The CDR3 totals 12 residues. Trimming stripped 7 bases from V and 6 bases from J, with 10 bases between. The CDR3 reads CASTLQGNEQFF. CDR3 in DNA: TGTGCCAGCACTCTTCAAGGCAATGAGCAGTTCTTC.

This clonotype has only a few counts. This sequence joins TRBV12-3 or TRBV12-4 and TRBJ2-7; possibly TRBD1 for D (6 bases). Between the trimmed V and J ends, which lost 1 base and 0 bases, there was a span of 19 bases. The CDR3 is made up of 18 amino acids. CDR3 DNA: TGTGCCAGCAGTTTAGTAGGCCCAGGGGTCCTGACCTCCTACGAGCAGTACTTC. As protein: CASSLVGPGVLTSYEQYF.

CDR3 sequence reads: CAISEPSGTDTQYF. Written as DNA, the CDR3 is TGTGCCATCAGTGAGCCCTCTGGCACAGATACGCAGTATTTT. V and J are TRBV10-3 and TRBJ2-3; D gene uncertain. Trimming cost V 2 bases and J 1 base, with 7 bases left between them. The germline V gene encodes CDR1 ENHRY and CDR2 SYGVKD. The CDR3 has 14 residues.

V is TRBV19 and J is TRBJ2-3; D is unclear. Germline V lookup: CDR1 LNHDA, CDR2 SQIVND (reference sequence). This CDR3 contains 12 residues. Trimming stripped 7 bases from V and 4 bases from J, with 9 bases between. The chain's CDR3 is CASNAPPDTQYF. The CDR3 nucleotides are TGTGCCAGTAACGCGCCCCCAGATACGCAGTATTTT.

CDR3 nucleotide sequence: TGCGCCAGCAGCCAACAGGCCGGATACTCCTACGAGCAGTACTTC. Its protein product is CASSQQAGYSYEQYF. The chain employs TRBV4-1 and TRBJ2-7; D remains unclear. V lost 2 bases and J lost 0, with 11 bases in between. This CDR3 spans 15 amino acids. CDR1 and CDR2 (germline): MGHRA, YSYEKL.

The chain joins TRBV27 to TRBJ1-2; D remains ambiguous. This CDR3 is 14 amino acids long. Trimming removed 8 bases at V and 0 bases at J, with 13 bases between. In germline, CDR1 is MNHEY, CDR2 SMNVEV (reference sequence). CDR3 nucleotide sequence: TGTGCCAGCGGAAAGCGACGGACTAACTATGGCTACACCTTC. Protein sequence: CASGKRRTNYGYTF.

This clonotype was seen a handful of times. This chain links TRBV6-6 with TRBJ2-5, with 7 bases that match TRBD2. Trimming removed 7 bases from V and 5 bases from J; junction bases left unmatched: 7. CDR3 length: 13 residues. CDR1 is MNHNY and CDR2 is SVGAGI in the germline V gene (reference sequence). The CDR3 loop is CASIPTSRETQYF. CDR3 nucleotide sequence: TGTGCCAGCATCCCGACTAGCCGGGAGACCCAGTACTTC.

This clonotype turned up a few times. The chain has TRBV20-1 and TRBJ1-2; D is ambiguous. V lost 5 bases and J 7 bases, leaving 17 bases between the germline ends. In germline, CDR1 is DFQATT, CDR2 SNEGSKA (reference sequence). This CDR3 comprises 13 residues. Here the CDR3 reads CSAFLITGSGYTF. The DNA for the CDR3 is TGCAGTGCTTTCTTGATCACGGGGAGTGGCTACACCTTC.

This clonotype was seen a few times. The rearrangement joins TRBV4-2 to TRBJ2-3, with 12 bases lining up with TRBD2. V gave up 1 base and J gave up 2 bases; unmatched junction bases: 1. Germline V lookup: CDR1 LGHNA, CDR2 YNFKEQ. The CDR3 contains 16 residues. CDR3 sequence: CASSQGLAGATDTQYF. Here the CDR3 DNA reads TGTGCCAGCAGCCAAGGACTAGCGGGAGCCACAGATACGCAGTATTTT.

This chain uses TRBV29-1 with TRBJ2-1; maybe TRBD1 (6 bases). V was trimmed by 0 bases and J by 12 bases, leaving 21 bases between them. The CDR3 extends over 15 amino acids. Looked up from germline, CDR1 is SQVTM and CDR2 is ANQGSEA. CDR3 region: CSVEDALDWRGGQFF. The CDR3 DNA follows: TGCAGCGTTGAAGATGCGCTCGATTGGCGAGGGGGGCAGTTCTTC.

The chain recombines TRBV27 with TRBJ2-5, with D tentatively TRBD2 (6 bases). The CDR3 contains 14 residues. The V gene's germline CDR1 is MNHEY and CDR2 SMNVEV (reference sequence). V was cut by 5 bases and J by 11 bases, with 21 bases left in between. The CDR3 here is CASSPPGLKFEQYF. DNA of the CDR3: TGTGCCAGCAGTCCTCCGGGACTCAAATTTGAGCAGTACTTC.

The CDR3 sequence: CALRGINTGELFF. The CDR3 DNA sequence: TGTGCCCTCCGGGGGATCAACACCGGGGAGCTGTTTTTT. The chain has TRBV10-3 and TRBJ2-2, with TRBD2 as a possible D gene (6 bases). Per germline, CDR1 ENHRY and CDR2 SYGVKD. CDR3 size: 13 residues. V gave up 11 bases and J gave up 2 bases, with 12 bases separating them.

V gene TRBV24-1 combines with J gene TRBJ1-2; no clear D. Trimming removed 3 bases at V and 5 bases at J, with 9 bases between. Germline V gene sequence: CDR1 KGHDR, CDR2 SFDVKD. This CDR3 is 13 amino acids long. The CDR3 DNA sequence: TGTGCCACCAGTGATGCGACCGCTTATGGCTACACCTTC. Translated, it gives CATSDATAYGYTF.

In this sample, this clonotype turned up a few times. The CDR3 sequence is CASSGGRTRDEQFF. The CDR3 DNA sequence: TGTGCCAGCAGCGGGGGACGGACGCGGGATGAGCAGTTCTTC. This rearrangement joins TRBV9 to TRBJ2-1; D is tentatively TRBD1 or TRBD2 (5 bases each). Germline lookup yields CDR1 SGDLS and CDR2 YYNGEE. There are 14 residues in the CDR3. The germline V and J ends were trimmed by 3 bases and 8 bases, with 15 bases remaining between them.

The table lists this clonotype with a few counts. The rearrangement links TRBV6-1 to TRBJ2-4; possibly TRBD1 for D (6 bases). The ends were cut back, 5 bases at V and 1 base at J, with 9 bases in the middle. The length of the CDR3 is 14 residues. The germline V gene encodes CDR1 MNHNS and CDR2 SASEGT. This chain's CDR3 is CASSQQGAKNIQYF. The CDR3 region has the DNA TGTGCCAGCAGTCAACAGGGCGCCAAAAACATTCAGTACTTC.

This chain links TRBV20-1 with TRBJ2-1; 16 nucleotides agree with TRBD2. V shed 6 bases, J shed 0 bases, and the junction held 2 bases outside the gene matches. Germline V CDR1 and CDR2: DFQATT, SNEGSKA (reference sequence). CDR3 length: 16 amino acids. The CDR3 DNA is TGCAGTGCCGGGACTAGCGGGAGGGCCTCCTACAATGAGCAGTTCTTC. It specifies CSAGTSGRASYNEQFF.